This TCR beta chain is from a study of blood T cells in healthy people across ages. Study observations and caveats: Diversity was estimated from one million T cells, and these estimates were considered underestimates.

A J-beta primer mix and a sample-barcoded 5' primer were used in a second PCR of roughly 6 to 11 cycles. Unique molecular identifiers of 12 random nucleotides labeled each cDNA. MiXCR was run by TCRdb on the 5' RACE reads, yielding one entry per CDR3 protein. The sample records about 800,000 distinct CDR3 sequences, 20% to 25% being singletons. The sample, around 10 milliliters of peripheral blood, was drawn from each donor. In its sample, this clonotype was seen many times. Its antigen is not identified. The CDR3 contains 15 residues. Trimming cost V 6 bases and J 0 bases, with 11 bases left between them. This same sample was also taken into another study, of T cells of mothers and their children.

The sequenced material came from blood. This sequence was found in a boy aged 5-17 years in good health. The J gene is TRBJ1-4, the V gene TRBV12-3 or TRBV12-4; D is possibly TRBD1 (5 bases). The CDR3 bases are TGTGCCAGCAGAGGGGACCCTGCAACTAATGAAAAACTGTTTTTT. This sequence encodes CASRGDPATNEKLFF.